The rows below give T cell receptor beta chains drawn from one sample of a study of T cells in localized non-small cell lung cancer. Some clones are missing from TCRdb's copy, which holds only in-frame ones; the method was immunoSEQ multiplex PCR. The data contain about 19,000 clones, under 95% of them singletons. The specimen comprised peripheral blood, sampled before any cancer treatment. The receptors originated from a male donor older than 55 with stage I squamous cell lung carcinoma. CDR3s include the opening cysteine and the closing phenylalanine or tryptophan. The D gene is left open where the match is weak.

CDR3 protein: CASSPGQGANGYTF
D gene: TRBD1
V gene: TRBV27

CDR3 protein: CAWSPLGAANEKLFF
D gene: NA
V gene: TRBV30

CDR3 protein: CASSFGGTGNGELFF
D gene: TRBD1
V gene: TRBV5-1

CDR3 protein: CASTSQGTTDNEQFF
D gene: NA
V gene: TRBV19

CDR3 protein: CASSLIPVTDTQYF
D gene: NA
V gene: TRBV5-1

CDR3 protein: CASSLHQEQDEQFF
D gene: NA
V gene: TRBV7-2

CDR3 protein: CASSQLSGALYNEQFF
D gene: TRBD2
V gene: TRBV4-3

CDR3 protein: CASSRTSGSRYEQYF
D gene: TRBD2
V gene: TRBV18

CDR3 protein: CASRQGNTEAFF
D gene: TRBD1
V gene: TRBV2

CDR3 protein: CASSLGGGRDTDTQYF
D gene: NA
V gene: TRBV7-2

CDR3 protein: CASSLTSGGWETQYF
D gene: TRBD2
V gene: TRBV7-2

CDR3 protein: CASSVDGQGNTEAFF
D gene: NA
V gene: TRBV9

CDR3 protein: CASSPLHGLAGGSSYEQYF
D gene: TRBD2
V gene: TRBV7-3